These 27 T cell receptor beta chains came from one sample sequenced in a study of control samples from healthy donors and cancer patients. The data were produced by immunoSEQ multiplex PCR, yet TCRdb's version contains in-frame clones alone and is incomplete. The table lists 160,000 or so clones, 95% to 96% of them singletons, with 0.95% to 1.1% in the top ten. The sequenced sample was blood. Source of these receptors: a woman aged 25 to 39 in good health.

The chain carries TRBV7-2 and TRBJ1-3; D remains ambiguous. CDR3 length: 15 residues. Per the germline V gene, CDR1 is SGHTA and CDR2 is FQGNSA. V was cut by 1 base and J by 4 bases, with 11 bases left in between. The DNA of the CDR3 is TGTGCCAGCAGCTTAGTCGTGGCTGTCGGAAACACCATATATTTT. This codes for CASSLVVAVGNTIYF.

This chain uses TRBV5-6 with TRBJ2-1, with D perhaps matching TRBD2 (6 bases). This CDR3 is 16 amino acids long. Germline CDR1 is SGHDT and CDR2 is YYEEEE. Trimming cost V 3 bases and J 1 base, with 14 bases left between them. The CDR3 reads CASSSGDADSYNEQFF. The CDR3 nucleotides read TGTGCCAGCAGCTCGGGGGACGCGGATTCCTACAATGAGCAGTTCTTC. Supplemented by reference TRBV5-6 and TRBJ2-1, the full variable domain reads DAGVTQSPTHLIKTRGQQVTLRCSPKSGHDTVSWYQQALGQGPQFIFQYYEEEERQRGNFPDRFSGHQFPNYSSELNVNALLLGDSALYLCASSSGDADSYNEQFFGPGTRLTVL.

The chain carries TRBV3-1 (or the pseudogene TRBV3-2) and TRBJ1-6, with a possible D match to TRBD1 (5 bases). The germline V gene encodes CDR1 LGHDT and CDR2 YNNKEL (reference sequence). Trimming stripped 0 bases from V and 7 bases from J, with 16 bases between. The CDR3 length is 17 residues. CDR3 nucleotide sequence: TGTGCCAGCAGCCAAGAAATTGGGGTCCAGGGCAATTCACCCCTCCACTTT. Residues: CASSQEIGVQGNSPLHF.

The chain is built from TRBV27 and TRBJ1-5; no firm D call. V was trimmed by 2 bases and J by 3 bases, leaving 8 bases between them. This CDR3 has 14 amino acids. Per the germline V gene, CDR1 is MNHEY and CDR2 is SMNVEV (reference sequence). The CDR3 loop reads CASSLKQVNQPQHF. In DNA, the CDR3 is TGTGCCAGCAGTTTAAAGCAGGTCAATCAGCCCCAGCATTTT.

The rearrangement links TRBV18 to TRBJ2-3; 8 nucleotides match TRBD2. The length of the CDR3 is 15 residues. Germline V gene lookup returns CDR1 KGHSH and CDR2 LQKENI. Trimming at V came to 3 bases and at J to 3 bases, leaving 5 bases not matched to a gene. The CDR3 spells CASSPGGGRTDTQYF. The CDR3 coding sequence is TGTGCCAGCTCACCGGGAGGCGGGAGGACAGATACGCAGTATTTT.

This clone was seen only once. The same CDR3 can be traced to other DNA sequences in this sample. CDR3 sequence (DNA): TGTGCCAGCAGTTTATCGTATACTGAAGCTTTCTTT. Amino acid sequence: CASSLSYTEAFF. The chain has TRBV28 and TRBJ1-1, with no clear D. The CDR3 sequence is 12 residues long. The V and J ends lost 1 base and 5 bases respectively, with 5 bases between them. Germline lookup yields CDR1 MDHEN and CDR2 SYDVKM.

The V call is TRBV7-2, the J call TRBJ2-7; D is ambiguous. This CDR3 is built from 11 residues. V was trimmed by 5 bases and J by 4 bases, leaving 6 bases between them. The V gene's germline CDR1 is SGHTA and CDR2 FQGNSA. The chain's CDR3 is CASSQIYEQYF. In DNA, the CDR3 is TGTGCCAGCAGCCAAATATACGAGCAGTACTTC.

This rearrangement joins TRBV30 to TRBJ1-5; tentatively, D is TRBD1 (5 bases). Germline CDR1 reads GTSNPN; CDR2 reads SVGIG (reference sequence). CDR3 length equals 15 residues. The V gene lost 3 bases and the J gene lost 7 bases, with 19 bases spanning the gap. CDR3 DNA sequence: TGTGCCTGGAGCGCCCAATGGGGGAATGGCCAGCCCCAGCATTTT. Protein sequence: CAWSAQWGNGQPQHF. The entire variable domain, with the rest obtained from reference TRBV30 and TRBJ1-5, is as follows: SQTIHQWPATLVQPVGSPLSLECTVEGTSNPNLYWYRQAAGRGLQLLFYSVGIGQISSEVPQNLSASRPQDRQFILSSKKLLLSDSGFYLCAWSAQWGNGQPQHFGDGTRLSIL.

This chain uses TRBV19 with TRBJ2-7, with 7 bases matching TRBD1. Per the germline V gene, CDR1 is LNHDA and CDR2 is SQIVND (reference sequence). Unmatched junction bases numbered 9, after V lost 4 bases and J lost 0 bases. CDR3 length: 16 amino acids. For the CDR3, the DNA is TGTGCCAGTAGTACCCACGGGACAGTGAGCTCCTACGAGCAGTACTTC. Translation gives CASSTHGTVSSYEQYF.

This sequence joins TRBV18 and TRBJ2-1; TRBD1 aligns across 7 bases. The germline V gene has CDR1 KGHSH and CDR2 LQKENI. The CDR3 contains 14 residues. V lost 4 bases and J lost 9; bases outside the gene matches: 9. CDR3 in DNA: TGTGCCAGCTCACTCGGACAGGTAGGGGGTGAGCAGTTCTTC. This sequence encodes CASSLGQVGGEQFF.

The V and J genes are TRBV27 and TRBJ2-7; possibly TRBD2 for D (6 bases). The V and J ends lost 2 bases and 3 bases respectively, with 8 bases between them. The CDR3 is 13 residues long. Germline V gene sequence: CDR1 MNHEY, CDR2 SMNVEV (reference sequence). CDR3 bases: TGTGCCAGCAGTTTACTCGGGGGCTACGAGCAGTACTTC. Translating it yields CASSLLGGYEQYF.

This sequence joins TRBV25-1 and TRBJ1-2, with 7 bases matching TRBD1. The germline V gene has CDR1 MGHDK and CDR2 SYGVNS. Trimming at V came to 6 bases and at J to 4 bases, leaving 8 bases not matched to a gene. The CDR3 runs to 14 residues. CDR3 residues: CASSKGGRGYGYTF. The CDR3 DNA is TGTGCCAGCAGCAAAGGGGGCCGAGGCTATGGCTACACCTTC.

The chain joins TRBV12-3 or TRBV12-4 to TRBJ1-2; perhaps TRBD1 as D (5 bases). The CDR3 sequence is 13 residues long. Trimming left V 3 bases short and J 3 bases short, with 8 bases between. CDR3 nucleotide sequence: TGTGCCAGCAGTTTGGGGACGGACTATGGCTACACCTTC. Its translation: CASSLGTDYGYTF.

This clone was detected once. This CDR3 is CASSSNSPLHF. For the CDR3, the DNA is TGTGCCAGCAGTTCGAATTCACCCCTCCACTTT. This chain links TRBV6-6 with TRBJ1-6; D call uncertain. V was clipped by 4 bases and J by 7 bases, with 2 bases between them. The length of the CDR3 is 11 residues. In germline, CDR1 is MNHNY, CDR2 SVGAGI (reference sequence).

This chain links TRBV5-1 with TRBJ2-5, with D possibly being TRBD2 (6 bases). The germline gives CDR1 SGHRS, CDR2 YFSETQ. Trimming took off 0 bases at V and 1 base at J, with 16 bases between the two ends. The CDR3 loop spans 17 amino acids. The CDR3 loop is CASSLATRRGGQETQYF. CDR3 bases: TGCGCCAGCAGCTTGGCCACCAGGAGGGGAGGCCAAGAGACCCAGTACTTC.

This rearrangement joins TRBV6-6 to TRBJ1-1; tentatively, D is TRBD1 (5 bases). The CDR3 contains 14 residues. With 6 bases removed from V and 4 bases from J, the gap between germline ends came to 15 bases. Germline V gene sequence: CDR1 MNHNY, CDR2 SVGAGI (reference sequence). The DNA for the CDR3 is TGTGCCAGCAGGCTCGAGGGGCGGGGCACTGAAGCTTTCTTT. It is translated as CASRLEGRGTEAFF.

The V and J genes are TRBV5-6 and TRBJ1-1, with 7 bases aligning to TRBD1. V trimming: 0 bases; J trimming: 4 bases; junction bases outside the gene matches: 12. The CDR3 loop spans 17 amino acids. In germline, CDR1 is SGHDT, CDR2 YYEEEE. The CDR3 loop is CASSLEGGGRIGTEAFF. The DNA for the CDR3 is TGTGCCAGCAGCTTGGAGGGAGGGGGCAGGATTGGCACTGAAGCTTTCTTT. The complete variable domain, with remaining parts taken from reference TRBV5-6 and TRBJ1-1, reads DAGVTQSPTHLIKTRGQQVTLRCSPKSGHDTVSWYQQALGQGPQFIFQYYEEEERQRGNFPDRFSGHQFPNYSSELNVNALLLGDSALYLCASSLEGGGRIGTEAFFGQGTRLTVV.

J is TRBJ2-7 and V is TRBV15; 7 bases match TRBD2. The CDR3 is 14 amino acids. The junction had 4 bases not matched to a gene; V was cut back by 3 bases and J by 2 bases. Per germline, CDR1 LNHNV and CDR2 YYDKDF (reference sequence). CDR3 DNA sequence: TGTGCCACCAGCAGTCGAGCGGGACCCTACGAGCAGTACTTC. Protein: CATSSRAGPYEQYF.

The rearrangement uses TRBV11-2 and TRBJ1-1; D gene unclear. Germline V gene sequence: CDR1 SGHAT, CDR2 FQNNGV. The V and J ends lost 1 base and 1 base respectively, with 10 bases between them. The CDR3 totals 15 residues. The CDR3 is CASSLGFGPNTEAFF. CDR3 nucleotides: TGTGCCAGCAGCTTAGGATTCGGGCCGAACACTGAAGCTTTCTTT.

The chain carries TRBV7-8 and TRBJ1-5; D is undetermined. CDR3 length: 16 amino acids. V dropped 2 bases and J dropped 0 bases, with 11 bases sitting between them. CDR1 and CDR2 from the germline V gene are SGHVS and FQNEAQ. CDR3 sequence: CASSLRLRNSNQPQHF. For the CDR3, the DNA is TGTGCCAGCAGCTTACGCCTCAGGAATAGCAATCAGCCCCAGCATTTT.

The CDR3 DNA sequence: TGTGCCAGCAGCTTTGATGAGGACGTGGCTGGCTACACCTTC. It encodes CASSFDEDVAGYTF. The chain is built from TRBV5-4 and TRBJ1-2, with D uncertain. Trimming took 2 bases from V and 7 from J, leaving 15 bases between them. The CDR3 extends over 14 amino acids. Germline-derived CDR1 and CDR2 are SGHNT and YYREEE (reference sequence).

This chain links TRBV30 with TRBJ1-4, with 10 positions matching TRBD1. The CDR3 is 14 residues long. Germline-derived CDR1 and CDR2 are GTSNPN and SVGIG (reference sequence). V was pared by 2 bases and J by 7 bases, with 4 bases of the junction left unmatched. CDR3 loop: CAWSQTGGTEKLFF. CDR3 sequence (DNA): TGTGCCTGGAGTCAGACAGGGGGCACTGAAAAACTGTTTTTT.

The chain employs TRBV9 and TRBJ2-1, with D possibly called TRBD1 or TRBD2 (5 bases each). The V and J ends lost 3 bases and 3 bases respectively, with 16 bases between them. From germline, CDR1 is SGDLS and CDR2 YYNGEE. The CDR3 is 16 residues long. The CDR3 nucleotides read TGTGCCAGCAGCGGCCGAAGGGGACCTAGCTACAATGAGCAGTTCTTC. Protein: CASSGRRGPSYNEQFF.

The chain recombines TRBV6-5 with TRBJ1-6, with unresolved D. CDR1 is MNHEY and CDR2 is SVGAGI in the germline V gene. This CDR3 has 12 residues. Trimming pared 8 bases from V and 7 bases from J, leaving 9 bases between. The CDR3 loop reads CASGRTNSPLHF. CDR3 nucleotide sequence: TGTGCCAGCGGACGGACCAATTCACCCCTCCACTTT.

This clone was detected only once. The V call is TRBV9, the J call TRBJ2-1, with TRBD2 matching over 13 bases. From germline, CDR1 is SGDLS and CDR2 YYNGEE. V trimming: 3 bases; J trimming: 7 bases; junction bases outside the gene matches: 4. There are 15 residues in the CDR3. This chain's CDR3 is CASSAPGLAGNEQFF. The CDR3 DNA reads TGTGCCAGCAGCGCACCGGGACTAGCGGGAAATGAGCAGTTCTTC.

The chain has TRBV4-1 and TRBJ1-2; a weak D match, TRBD1 (6 bases). V shed 3 bases and J shed 5 bases, with 13 bases lying between them. CDR1 MGHRA and CDR2 YSYEKL come from the germline V gene. The CDR3 is 14 residues long. CDR3 bases: TGCGCCAGCAGCCATGGCAGGGGAGGATATGGCTACACCTTC. This gives the protein CASSHGRGGYGYTF.

The chain employs TRBV7-2 and TRBJ2-7, with 10 positions matching TRBD2. Per germline, CDR1 SGHTA and CDR2 FQGNSA. The CDR3 has 14 residues. The V segment lost 3 bases and the J segment 3 bases; nucleotides outside the gene matches: 2. The CDR3 sequence: CASSFSGGNYEQYF. The CDR3 coding sequence is TGTGCCAGCAGCTTTAGCGGGGGGAACTACGAGCAGTACTTC.